The T cell receptor (beta chain) described here comes from a study of cytomegalovirus exposure and HLA in healthy donors. The wider study: For the approximately 410 genotyped donors, roughly 80% fell within the Caucasian-associated ancestry cluster.

On this clone itself: Its cognate antigen is unknown.

Study results and limitations: It was 164 TCR beta chains that were listed as cytomegalovirus-associated. In a later analysis, common viral pathogens appeared linked to several of the most significant clusters. A missense variant in DCLRE1C was later tied to TCR beta V- and J-gene trimming.

The CDR3 runs to 15 residues. Germline assignment: CDR1 SGHAT and CDR2 FQNNGV. The V gene end was trimmed by 5 bases and the J gene end by 0 bases; junction bases not matched to a gene: 4. Use of 60 Vbeta and 13 Jbeta primers characterized the PCR. Sequenced by immunoSEQ multiplex PCR; TCRdb stores in-frame clones only, minus some. The data hold more than 130,000 clones, with around 77% observed a single time. The sequenced sample consisted of PBMCs. The rearrangement uses TRBV11-2 and TRBJ1-3; TRBD1 agrees at 7 bases. This TCR came from a woman in her forties or fifties in good health and CMV-seronegative. The DNA of the CDR3 is TGTGCCAGCAGCACAAACAGGGGCTCTGGAAACACCATATATTTT. Translation: CASSTNRGSGNTIYF.